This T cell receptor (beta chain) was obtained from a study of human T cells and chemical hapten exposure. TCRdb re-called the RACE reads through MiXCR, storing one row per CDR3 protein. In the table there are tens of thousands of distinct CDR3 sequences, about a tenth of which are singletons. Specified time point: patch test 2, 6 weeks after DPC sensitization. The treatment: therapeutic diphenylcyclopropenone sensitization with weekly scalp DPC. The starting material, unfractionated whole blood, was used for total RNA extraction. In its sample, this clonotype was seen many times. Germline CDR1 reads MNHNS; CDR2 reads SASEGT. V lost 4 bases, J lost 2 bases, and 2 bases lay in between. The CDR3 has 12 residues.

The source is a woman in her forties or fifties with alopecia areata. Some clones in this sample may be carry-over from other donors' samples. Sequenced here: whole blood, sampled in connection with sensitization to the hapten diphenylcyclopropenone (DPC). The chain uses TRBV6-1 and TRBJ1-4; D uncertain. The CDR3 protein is CASSVTNEKLFF. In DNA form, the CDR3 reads TGTGCCAGCAGTGTGACTAATGAAAAACTGTTTTTT.